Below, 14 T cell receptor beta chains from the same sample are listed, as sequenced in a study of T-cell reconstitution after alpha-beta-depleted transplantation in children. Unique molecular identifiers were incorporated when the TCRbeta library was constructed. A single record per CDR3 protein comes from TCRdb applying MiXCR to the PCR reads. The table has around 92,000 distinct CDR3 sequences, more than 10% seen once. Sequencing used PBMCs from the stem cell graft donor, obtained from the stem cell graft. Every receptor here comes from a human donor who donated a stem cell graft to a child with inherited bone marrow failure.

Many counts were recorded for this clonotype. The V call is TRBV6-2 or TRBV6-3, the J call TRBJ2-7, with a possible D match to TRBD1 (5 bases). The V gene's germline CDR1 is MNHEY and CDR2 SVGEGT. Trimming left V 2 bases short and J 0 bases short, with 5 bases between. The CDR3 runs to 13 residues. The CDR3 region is CASSYQGSYEQYF. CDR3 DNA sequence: TGTGCCAGCAGTTACCAGGGCTCCTACGAGCAGTACTTC.

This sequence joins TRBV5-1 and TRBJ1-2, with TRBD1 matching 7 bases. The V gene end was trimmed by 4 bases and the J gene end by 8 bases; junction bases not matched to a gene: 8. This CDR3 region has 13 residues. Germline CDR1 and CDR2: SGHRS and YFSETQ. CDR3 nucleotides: TGCGCCAGCAGCCTGCGGGGACAGCGGGGCTACACCTTC. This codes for CASSLRGQRGYTF.

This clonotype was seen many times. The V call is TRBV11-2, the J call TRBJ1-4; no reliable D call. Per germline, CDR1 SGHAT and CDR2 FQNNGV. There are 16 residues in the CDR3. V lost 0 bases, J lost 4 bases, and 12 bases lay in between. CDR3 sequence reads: CASSLDPYGYNEKLFF. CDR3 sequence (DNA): TGTGCCAGCAGCTTAGATCCGTACGGTTATAATGAAAAACTGTTTTTT.

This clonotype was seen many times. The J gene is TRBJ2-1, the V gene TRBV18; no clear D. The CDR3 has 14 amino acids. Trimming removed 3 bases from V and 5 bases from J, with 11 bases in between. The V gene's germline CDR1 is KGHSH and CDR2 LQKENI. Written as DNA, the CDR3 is TGTGCCAGCTCACCCAGTACGGTTAACAATGAGCAGTTCTTC. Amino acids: CASSPSTVNNEQFF.

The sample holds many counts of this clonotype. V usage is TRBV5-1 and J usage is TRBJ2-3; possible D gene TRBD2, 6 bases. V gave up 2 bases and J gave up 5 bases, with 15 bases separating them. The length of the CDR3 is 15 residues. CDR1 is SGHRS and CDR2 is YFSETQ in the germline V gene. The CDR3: CASSFVRELRDTQYF. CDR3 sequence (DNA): TGCGCCAGCAGCTTTGTCCGGGAGCTACGAGATACGCAGTATTTT.

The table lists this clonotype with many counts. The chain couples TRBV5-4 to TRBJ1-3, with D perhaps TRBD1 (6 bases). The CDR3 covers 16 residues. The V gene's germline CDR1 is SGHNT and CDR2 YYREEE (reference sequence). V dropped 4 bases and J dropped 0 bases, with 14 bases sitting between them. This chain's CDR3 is CASSDDRTRSGNTIYF. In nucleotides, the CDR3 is TGTGCCAGCAGCGACGACAGGACCCGCTCTGGAAACACCATATATTTT.

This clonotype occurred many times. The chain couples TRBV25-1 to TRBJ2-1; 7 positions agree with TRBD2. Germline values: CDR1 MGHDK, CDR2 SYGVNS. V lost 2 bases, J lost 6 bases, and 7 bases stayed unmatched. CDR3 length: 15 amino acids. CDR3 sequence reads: CASSERAGEGNEQFF. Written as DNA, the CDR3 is TGTGCCAGCAGTGAACGGGCGGGAGAGGGCAATGAGCAGTTCTTC.

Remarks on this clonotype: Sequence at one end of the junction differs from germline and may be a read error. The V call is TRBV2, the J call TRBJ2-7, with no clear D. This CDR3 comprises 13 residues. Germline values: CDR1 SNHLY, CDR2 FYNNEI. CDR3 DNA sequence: TGTGCGAGCACGGTTTACAGCTCCTACGAGCAGTACTTC. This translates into CASTVYSSYEQYF.

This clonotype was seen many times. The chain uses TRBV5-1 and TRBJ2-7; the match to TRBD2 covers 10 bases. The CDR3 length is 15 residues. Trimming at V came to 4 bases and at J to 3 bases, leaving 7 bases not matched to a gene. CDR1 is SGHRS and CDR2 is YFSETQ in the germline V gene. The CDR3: CASSPASGRNYEQYF. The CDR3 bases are TGCGCCAGCAGCCCCGCTAGCGGGAGAAACTACGAGCAGTACTTC. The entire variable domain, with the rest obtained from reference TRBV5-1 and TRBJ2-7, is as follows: KAGVTQTPRYLIKTRGQQVTLSCSPISGHRSVSWYQQTPGQGLQFLFEYFSETQRNKGNFPGRFSGRQFSNSRSEMNVSTLELGDSALYLCASSPASGRNYEQYFGPGTRLTVT.

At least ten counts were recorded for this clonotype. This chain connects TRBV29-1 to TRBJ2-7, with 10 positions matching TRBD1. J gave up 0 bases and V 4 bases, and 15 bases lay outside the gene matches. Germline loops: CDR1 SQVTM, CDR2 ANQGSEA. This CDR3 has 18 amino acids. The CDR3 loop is CSVALSRDRGPSSYEQYF. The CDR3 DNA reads TGCAGCGTTGCCCTGTCCCGGGACAGGGGCCCTAGCTCCTACGAGCAGTACTTC.

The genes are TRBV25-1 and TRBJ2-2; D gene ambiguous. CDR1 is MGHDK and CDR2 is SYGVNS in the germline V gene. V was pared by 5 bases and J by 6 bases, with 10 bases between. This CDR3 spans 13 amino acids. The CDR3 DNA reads TGTGCCAGCAGTCCTGGATCCGCCGGGGAGCTGTTTTTT. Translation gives CASSPGSAGELFF.

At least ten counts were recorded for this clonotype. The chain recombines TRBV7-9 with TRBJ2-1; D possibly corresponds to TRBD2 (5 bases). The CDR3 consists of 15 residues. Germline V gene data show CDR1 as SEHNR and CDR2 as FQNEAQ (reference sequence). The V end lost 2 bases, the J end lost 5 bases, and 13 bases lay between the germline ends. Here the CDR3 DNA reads TGTGCCAGCAGCTTAAGTGGGAGCCAGGACAATGAGCAGTTCTTC. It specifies CASSLSGSQDNEQFF.

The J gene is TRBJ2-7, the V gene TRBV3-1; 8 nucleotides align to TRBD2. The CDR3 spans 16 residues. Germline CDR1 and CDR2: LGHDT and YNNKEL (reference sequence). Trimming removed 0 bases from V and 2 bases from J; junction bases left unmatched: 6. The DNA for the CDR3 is TGTGCCAGCAGCCAAGATTTAGGGACTAGGACCTACGAGCAGTACTTC. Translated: CASSQDLGTRTYEQYF.

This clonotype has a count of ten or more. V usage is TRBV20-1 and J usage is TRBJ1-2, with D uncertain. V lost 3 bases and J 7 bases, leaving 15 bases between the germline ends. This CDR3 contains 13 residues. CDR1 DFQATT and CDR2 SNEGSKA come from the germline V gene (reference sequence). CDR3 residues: CSARLEGYRGYTF. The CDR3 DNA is TGCAGTGCTAGGTTAGAAGGGTATCGTGGCTACACCTTC.